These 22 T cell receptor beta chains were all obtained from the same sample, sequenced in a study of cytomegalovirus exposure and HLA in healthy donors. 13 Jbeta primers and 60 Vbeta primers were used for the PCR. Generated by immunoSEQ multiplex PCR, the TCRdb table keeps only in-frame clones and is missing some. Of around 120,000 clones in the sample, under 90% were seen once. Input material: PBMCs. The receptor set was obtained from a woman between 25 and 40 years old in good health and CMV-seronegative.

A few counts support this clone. The CDR3 protein is CASSLATALQETQYF. The CDR3 DNA is TGTGCCAGCAGCTTAGCGACAGCCCTACAAGAGACCCAGTACTTC. The chain couples TRBV7-8 to TRBJ2-5; a possible D gene is TRBD1 (5 bases). The CDR3 is 15 residues long. V lost 0 bases to trimming and J lost 2 bases, with 10 bases between them. Germline CDR1 SGHVS, CDR2 FQNEAQ.

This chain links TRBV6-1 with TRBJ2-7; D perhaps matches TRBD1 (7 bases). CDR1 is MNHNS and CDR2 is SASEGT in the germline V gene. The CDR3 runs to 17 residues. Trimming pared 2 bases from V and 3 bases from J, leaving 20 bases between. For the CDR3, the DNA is TGTGCCAGCAGTGAACAGGGGGGCCTGGTAGCGGACTACGAGCAGTACTTC. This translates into CASSEQGGLVADYEQYF.

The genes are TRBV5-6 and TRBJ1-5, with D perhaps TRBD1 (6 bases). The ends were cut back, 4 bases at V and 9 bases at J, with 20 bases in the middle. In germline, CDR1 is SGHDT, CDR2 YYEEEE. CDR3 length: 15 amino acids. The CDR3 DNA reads TGTGCCAGCAGCCGCGGGGGGCAGGGGCTAGGGCCCCAGCATTTT. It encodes CASSRGGQGLGPQHF.

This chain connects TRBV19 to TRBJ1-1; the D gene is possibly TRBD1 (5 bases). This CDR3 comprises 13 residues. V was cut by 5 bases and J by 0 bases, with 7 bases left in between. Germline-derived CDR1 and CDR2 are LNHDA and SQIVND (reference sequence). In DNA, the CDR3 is TGTGCCAGTAGTGGACATTTGAACACTGAAGCTTTCTTT. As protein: CASSGHLNTEAFF.

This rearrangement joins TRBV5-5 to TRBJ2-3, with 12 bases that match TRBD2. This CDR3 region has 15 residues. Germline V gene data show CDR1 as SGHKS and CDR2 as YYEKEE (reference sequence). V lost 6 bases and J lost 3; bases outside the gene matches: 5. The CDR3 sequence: CASTLLAGGTDTQYF. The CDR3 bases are TGTGCCAGCACCCTACTAGCGGGAGGAACAGATACGCAGTATTTT.

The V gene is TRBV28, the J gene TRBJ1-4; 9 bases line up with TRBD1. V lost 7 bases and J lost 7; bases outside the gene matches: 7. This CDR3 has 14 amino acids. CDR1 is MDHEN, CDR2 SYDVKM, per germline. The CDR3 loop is CASTSGQGSEKLFF. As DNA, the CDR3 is TGTGCCAGCACCTCGGGACAGGGTAGTGAAAAACTGTTTTTT.

The CDR3 sequence: CASTRGLNTEAFF. CDR3 nucleotides: TGTGCCAGCACGCGGGGCCTGAACACTGAAGCTTTCTTT. The gene calls are TRBV6-5 and TRBJ1-1; D is perhaps TRBD1 (5 bases). The V and J ends lost 7 bases and 0 bases respectively, with 9 bases between them. The CDR3 is 13 residues long. Looked up from germline, CDR1 is MNHEY and CDR2 is SVGAGI.

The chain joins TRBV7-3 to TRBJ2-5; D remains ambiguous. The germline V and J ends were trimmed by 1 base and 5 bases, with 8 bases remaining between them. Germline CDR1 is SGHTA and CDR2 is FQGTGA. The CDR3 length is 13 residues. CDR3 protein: CASSLRGGETQYF. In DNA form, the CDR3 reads TGTGCCAGCAGCTTAAGAGGTGGGGAGACCCAGTACTTC. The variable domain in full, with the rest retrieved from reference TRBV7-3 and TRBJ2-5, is GAGVSQTPSNKVTEKGKYVELRCDPISGHTALYWYRQSLGQGPEFLIYFQGTGAADDSGLPNDRFFAVRPEGSVSTLKIQRTERGDSAVYLCASSLRGGETQYFGPGTRLLVL.

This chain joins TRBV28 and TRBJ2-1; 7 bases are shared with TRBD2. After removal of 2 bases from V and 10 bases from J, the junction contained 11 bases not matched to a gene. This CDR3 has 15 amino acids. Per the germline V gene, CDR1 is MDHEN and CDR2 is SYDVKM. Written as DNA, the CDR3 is TGTGCCAGCAGTTTAGCAACGGGGGGTCTTTACGAGCAGTTCTTC. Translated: CASSLATGGLYEQFF.

This CDR3 reads CASSDRSYEQYF. CDR3 in DNA: TGTGCCAGCAGTGACCGGAGCTACGAGCAGTACTTC. The V gene is TRBV28, the J gene TRBJ2-7; no firm D call. V was pared by 5 bases and J by 3 bases, with 8 bases between. Germline loops: CDR1 MDHEN, CDR2 SYDVKM. This CDR3 is built from 12 residues.

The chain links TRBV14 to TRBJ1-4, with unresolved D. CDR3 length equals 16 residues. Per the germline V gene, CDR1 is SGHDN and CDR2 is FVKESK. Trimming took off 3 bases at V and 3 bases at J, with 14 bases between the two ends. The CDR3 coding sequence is TGTGCCAGCAGCCAGCGTGATAGGGAGGCTAATGAAAAACTGTTTTTT. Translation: CASSQRDREANEKLFF.

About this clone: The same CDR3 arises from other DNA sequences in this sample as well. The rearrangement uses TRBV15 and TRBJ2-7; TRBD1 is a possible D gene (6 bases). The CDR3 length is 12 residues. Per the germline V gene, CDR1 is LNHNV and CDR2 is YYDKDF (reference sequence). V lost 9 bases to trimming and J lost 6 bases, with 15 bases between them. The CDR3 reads CATSRRGSEQYF. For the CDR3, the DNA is TGTGCCACTAGCCGCAGGGGCAGCGAGCAGTACTTC. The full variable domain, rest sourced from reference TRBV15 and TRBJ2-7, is DAMVIQNPRYQVTQFGKPVTLSCSQTLNHNVMYWYQQKSSQAPKLLFHYYDKDFNNEADTPDNFQSRRPNTSFCFLDIRSPGLGDTAMYLCATSRRGSEQYFGPGTRLTVT.

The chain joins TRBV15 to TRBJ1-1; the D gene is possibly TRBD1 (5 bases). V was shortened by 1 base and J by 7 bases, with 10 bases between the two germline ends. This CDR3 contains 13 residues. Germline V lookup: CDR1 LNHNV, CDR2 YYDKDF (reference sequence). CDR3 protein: CATSRGRQSEAFF. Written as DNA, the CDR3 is TGTGCCACCAGCAGAGGAAGACAGAGTGAAGCTTTCTTT.

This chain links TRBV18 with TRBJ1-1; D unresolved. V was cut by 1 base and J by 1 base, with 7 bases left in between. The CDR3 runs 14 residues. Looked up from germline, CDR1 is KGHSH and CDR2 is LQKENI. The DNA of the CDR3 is TGTGCCAGCTCACCACTGGAGGGGAACACTGAAGCTTTCTTT. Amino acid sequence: CASSPLEGNTEAFF.

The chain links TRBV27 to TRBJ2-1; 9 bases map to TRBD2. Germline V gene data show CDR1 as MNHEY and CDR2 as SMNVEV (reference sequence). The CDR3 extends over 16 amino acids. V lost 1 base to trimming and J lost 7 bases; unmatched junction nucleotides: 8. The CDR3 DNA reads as TGTGCCAGCAGTTTATATAGGCGGGAGGGCCCGAATGAGCAGTTCTTC. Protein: CASSLYRREGPNEQFF.

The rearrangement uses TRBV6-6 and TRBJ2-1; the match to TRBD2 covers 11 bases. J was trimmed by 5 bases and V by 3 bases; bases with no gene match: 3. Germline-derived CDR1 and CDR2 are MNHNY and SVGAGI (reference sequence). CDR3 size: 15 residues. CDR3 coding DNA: TGTGCCAGCAGTTATGGACTAGCGGGTGACAATGAGCAGTTCTTC. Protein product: CASSYGLAGDNEQFF.

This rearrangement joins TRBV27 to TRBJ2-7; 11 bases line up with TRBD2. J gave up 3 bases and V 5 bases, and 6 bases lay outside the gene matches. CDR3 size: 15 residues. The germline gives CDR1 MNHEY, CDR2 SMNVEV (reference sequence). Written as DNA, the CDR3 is TGTGCCAGCAGTCCTTACGGGACTAGCGGCTACGAGCAGTACTTC. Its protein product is CASSPYGTSGYEQYF.

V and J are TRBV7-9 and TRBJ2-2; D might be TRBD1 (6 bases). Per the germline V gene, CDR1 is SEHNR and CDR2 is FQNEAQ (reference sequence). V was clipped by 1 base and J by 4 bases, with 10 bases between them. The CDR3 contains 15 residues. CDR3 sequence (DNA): TGTGCCAGCAGCTTAGGGACAGCTCCCACCGGGGAGCTGTTTTTT. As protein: CASSLGTAPTGELFF.

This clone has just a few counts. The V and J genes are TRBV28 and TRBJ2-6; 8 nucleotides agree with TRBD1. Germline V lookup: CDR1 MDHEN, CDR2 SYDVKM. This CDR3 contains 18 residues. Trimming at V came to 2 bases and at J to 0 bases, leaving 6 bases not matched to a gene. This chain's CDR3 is CASSLGGQGPSGANVLTF. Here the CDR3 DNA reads TGTGCCAGCAGTTTAGGAGGACAGGGACCCTCTGGGGCCAACGTCCTGACTTTC.

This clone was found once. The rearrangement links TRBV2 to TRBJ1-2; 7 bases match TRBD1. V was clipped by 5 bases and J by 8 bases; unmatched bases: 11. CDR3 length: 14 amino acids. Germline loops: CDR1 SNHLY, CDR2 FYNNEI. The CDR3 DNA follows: TGTGCCAGCAGTAGACAGGGTATCCCGGAAGGCTACACCTTC. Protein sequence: CASSRQGIPEGYTF. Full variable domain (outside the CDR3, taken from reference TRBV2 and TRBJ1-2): EPEVTQTPSHQVTQMGQEVILRCVPISNHLYFYWYRQILGQKVEFLVSFYNNEISEKSEIFDDQFSVERPDGSNFTLKIRSTKLEDSAMYFCASSRQGIPEGYTFGSGTRLTVV.

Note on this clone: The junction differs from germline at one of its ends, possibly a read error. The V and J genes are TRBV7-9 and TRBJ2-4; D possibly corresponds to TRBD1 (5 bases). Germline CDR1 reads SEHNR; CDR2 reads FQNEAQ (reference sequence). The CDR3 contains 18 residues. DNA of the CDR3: TGTTCCAGCAGCTTACCAGGGCCGGCCAGTGGCGCCAAAAACATTCAGTACTTC. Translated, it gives CSSSLPGPASGAKNIQYF. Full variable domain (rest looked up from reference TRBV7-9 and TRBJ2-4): DTGVSQNPRHKITKRGQNVTFRCDPISEHNRLYWYRQTLGQGPEFLTYFQNEAQLEKSRLLSDRFSAERPKGSFSTLEIQRTEQGDSAMYLCSSSLPGPASGAKNIQYFGAGTRLSVL.

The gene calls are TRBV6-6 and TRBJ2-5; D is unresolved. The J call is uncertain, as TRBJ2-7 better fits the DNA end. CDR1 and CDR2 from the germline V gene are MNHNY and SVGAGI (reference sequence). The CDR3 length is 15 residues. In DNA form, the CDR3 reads TGTGCCAGCAGCCTCCTGCCCTTCTCCTCCTACGAGCAGTACTTC. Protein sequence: CASSLLPFSSYEQYF.